This T cell receptor beta chain was profiled in a study of shared clonotypes between healthy human individuals. Each sorted subset replicate got 200 ng genomic DNA, roughly 27,000 genomes. The protocol was immunoSEQ multiplex PCR, while the TCRdb copy is restricted to in-frame clones and leaves out a portion. The table records about 2.3 million clones, approximately 93% of them present only once. A word on this clone: The antigen remains unidentified.

The donors were adults (healthy and HIV-negative) with no recent acute infections or vaccinations. The CDR3 is 12 amino acids. Losses at the gene ends were 4 bases for V and 10 bases for J; bases not matched to a gene: 6. CDR1 and CDR2 (germline): SGHTA, FQGTGA. Findings and caveats of the study: Naive CD4 clonotypes were shared across several donors at about 5%.

The chain couples TRBV7-3 to TRBJ1-1; 7 bases match TRBD1. The origin of this receptor is a man younger than 35 in good health. Some clones in this sample may be carry-over from other donors' samples. Sequenced input: naive CD4+ T cells from PBMCs. Specified subset: CD45RA+ positively selected. The CDR3 DNA reads TGTGCCAGCAGCTCCTCACAGGGGCGAGCTTTCTTT. Translating it yields CASSSSQGRAFF.